This T cell receptor (beta chain) was identified during a study of CD8 T cells in Susac syndrome. J was trimmed by 3 bases and V by 5 bases; bases with no gene match: 8. The CDR3 has 15 amino acids. Per the germline V gene, CDR1 is MNHNY and CDR2 is SVGAGI (reference sequence). Sequencing of TCR beta was performed on blood CD8+ and CD4+ T cells. TEMRA cells were FACS-enriched, and CD8+ and CD4+ T cells were isolated negatively. With random hexamers, reverse transcription was performed on roughly 0.5 to 1 ug of RNA. An immunoSEQ multiplex PCR amplified TCR beta CDR3 over 54 Vbeta and 13 Jbeta. TCRdb reprocessed the immunoSEQ multiplex PCR reads with MiXCR, giving one entry per CDR3 protein. The data hold under 350,000 distinct CDR3 sequences, with about 90% observed a single time.

The chain is built from TRBV6-6 and TRBJ2-5; 8 nucleotides line up with TRBD1. The receptor was derived from a human donor with multiple sclerosis. The specimen sequenced was CD4+ T cells from PBMCs. CDR3 sequence (DNA): TGTGCCAGCAGTCCCCCAGGGGGCAGAAAAGAGACCCAGTACTTC. It yields the protein CASSPPGGRKETQYF.